The 6 T cell receptor beta chains listed next were all sequenced from one sample in a study of cytomegalovirus exposure and HLA in healthy donors (dated by TCRdb to between 2016 and 2019). The library relied on the immunoSEQ multiplex PCR assay. For the multiplex PCR, a mixture combining 60 forward primers for TCR Vbeta segments and 13 reverse primers for TCR Jbeta segments was used. TCRdb carries this immuneACCESS record with in-frame sequences only. Its versions omit some clonotypes, under half of them owing to an unresolved V gene in the studies checked, with the rest unexplained. This sample's clone table shows 30,000 to 50,000 clones. The ten largest make up about 3.2% of the sample. The source material was PBMCs. The receptors shown here come from a woman aged 25-40 years in good health and CMV-seropositive.

DNA of the CDR3: TGTGCCAGTGGACAGGACAGCTTTTATGGCTACACCTTC. It specifies CASGQDSFYGYTF. The gene calls are TRBV2 and TRBJ1-2; 7 nucleotides match TRBD1. J was trimmed by 5 bases and V by 9 bases; bases with no gene match: 9. The germline gives CDR1 SNHLY, CDR2 FYNNEI. The CDR3 runs 13 residues.

This chain joins TRBV4-1 and TRBJ1-2; D gene uncertain. Between the trimmed V and J ends, which lost 0 bases and 4 bases, there was a span of 9 bases. Germline CDR1 reads MGHRA; CDR2 reads YSYEKL. The CDR3 has 14 amino acids. CDR3 coding DNA: TGCGCCAGCAGCCAAGATAGCCAGTTCTATGGCTACACCTTC. It codes for CASSQDSQFYGYTF.

V is TRBV6-5 and J is TRBJ2-1, with 10 bases matching TRBD2. The V segment lost 2 bases and the J segment 5 bases; nucleotides outside the gene matches: 6. The CDR3 totals 16 residues. Germline V lookup: CDR1 MNHEY, CDR2 SVGAGI. The CDR3 spells CASSYLKRGGDNEQFF. CDR3 DNA: TGTGCCAGCAGTTACCTGAAGCGGGGGGGAGACAATGAGCAGTTCTTC.

The chain employs TRBV7-9 and TRBJ1-5; a possible D gene is TRBD1 (6 bases). CDR3 length: 14 amino acids. V shed 3 bases and J shed 6 bases, with 12 bases lying between them. Per germline, CDR1 SEHNR and CDR2 FQNEAQ (reference sequence). The DNA for the CDR3 is TGTGCCAGCAGCTTCCCGGGGGGCGGTCAGCCCCAGCATTTT. It translates to CASSFPGGGQPQHF.

V usage is TRBV4-2 and J usage is TRBJ2-3; D perhaps matches TRBD2 (5 bases). V was trimmed by 0 bases and J by 4 bases, leaving 11 bases between them. CDR3 length: 15 residues. Germline values: CDR1 LGHNA, CDR2 YNFKEQ. The DNA for the CDR3 is TGTGCCAGCAGCCAAGATCCCGGGGTTGCAGATACGCAGTATTTT. This encodes CASSQDPGVADTQYF.

V and J are TRBV6-5 and TRBJ2-1; TRBD2 matches 12 bases. This CDR3 has 16 residues. CDR1 and CDR2 (germline): MNHEY, SVGAGI. V shed 2 bases, J shed 6 bases, and the junction held 5 bases outside the gene matches. CDR3 amino acids: CASSYVVTSGGNEQFF. In DNA, the CDR3 is TGTGCCAGCAGTTACGTCGTGACTAGCGGGGGCAATGAGCAGTTCTTC.